The 8 T cell receptor beta chains below all came from one sample that was sequenced in a study of identical twins. MiXCR was run by TCRdb on the 5' RACE reads, yielding one entry per CDR3 protein. The sample carries 280,000 or so distinct CDR3 sequences, more than 6.5% recorded once. This sample was also put to use in a study of yellow fever vaccine responses in identical twins.

Material: memory (CD45RO+) T cells sorted from blood. All receptors come from a woman in her late teens or twenties in good health.

As to this clonotype: A junction boundary mismatches the germline segment, possibly from a read error. In DNA form, the CDR3 reads TGTGCCAGCAGTCAAGATTGGGGGAGAAACACTGAAGCTTTCTTT. Amino acids: CASSQDWGRNTEAFF. The chain links TRBV14 to TRBJ1-1; D is perhaps TRBD1 (5 bases). Per the germline V gene, CDR1 is SGHDN and CDR2 is FVKESK. The CDR3 has 15 amino acids.

The chain uses TRBV10-3 and TRBJ2-3; no reliable D call. The germline gives CDR1 ENHRY, CDR2 SYGVKD. This CDR3 spans 13 amino acids. V was trimmed by 6 bases and J by 4 bases, leaving 11 bases between them. CDR3 sequence (DNA): TGTGCCATCAGAACCGCAAACTCAGATACGCAGTATTTT. Translated, it gives CAIRTANSDTQYF.

There are many counts of this clonotype. The gene calls are TRBV6-5 and TRBJ2-3, with D perhaps assigned TRBD1 or TRBD2 (5 bases each). Trimming left V 3 bases short and J 2 bases short, with 9 bases between. The CDR3 is 14 amino acids. Germline V gene sequence: CDR1 MNHEY, CDR2 SVGAGI. In DNA form, the CDR3 reads TGTGCCAGCAGTTATGGGGGTTTCACAGATACGCAGTATTTT. Encoded protein: CASSYGGFTDTQYF.

V is TRBV18 and J is TRBJ2-5; D is perhaps TRBD1 (6 bases). The CDR3 has 15 amino acids. In germline, CDR1 is KGHSH, CDR2 LQKENI. V was pared by 1 base and J by 5 bases, with 14 bases between. Here the CDR3 DNA reads TGTGCCAGCTCACCACAGGACAGCAACGGGGAGACCCAGTACTTC. Translating gives CASSPQDSNGETQYF.

V gene TRBV20-1 combines with J gene TRBJ2-6; tentative D call: TRBD1 (6 bases). V dropped 5 bases and J dropped 2 bases, with 10 bases sitting between them. The CDR3 totals 14 residues. The V gene's germline CDR1 is DFQATT and CDR2 SNEGSKA (reference sequence). CDR3 protein: CSAPGAPGANVLTF. CDR3 nucleotides: TGCAGTGCTCCAGGGGCTCCTGGGGCCAACGTCCTGACTTTC.

In this sample, this clonotype turned up many times. The chain joins TRBV9 to TRBJ2-6, with 9 positions matching TRBD1. The CDR3 contains 18 residues. V gave up 0 bases and J gave up 1 base; unmatched junction bases: 5. The germline V gene encodes CDR1 SGDLS and CDR2 YYNGEE. The CDR3 sequence is CASSVVGTGRSGANVLTF. CDR3 in DNA: TGTGCCAGCAGCGTAGTTGGGACAGGGAGGTCTGGGGCCAACGTCCTGACTTTC.

This clonotype has at least ten counts. The chain recombines TRBV28 with TRBJ2-7, with 12 bases identical to TRBD2. The CDR3 has 16 amino acids. Germline CDR1 MDHEN, CDR2 SYDVKM. The V gene end was trimmed by 1 base and the J gene end by 4 bases; junction bases not matched to a gene: 5. Written as DNA, the CDR3 is TGTGCCAGCAGTTTATACCCCGGGACTAGCGGGTACGAGCAGTACTTC. Protein: CASSLYPGTSGYEQYF.

With respect to this clonotype: Mismatch with germline at one junction end may stem from a read error. The chain recombines TRBV27 with TRBJ2-1; 14 bases line up with TRBD2. CDR3 size: 14 residues. Germline V gives CDR1 MNHEY, CDR2 SMNVEV (reference sequence). The DNA for the CDR3 is TGTGCCAGCAGTTTAAGACTAGCGGGAGGGCCACAGCTCTTC. Protein product: CASSLRLAGGPQLF.